The next 9 T cell receptor beta chains were all read from a single sample in a study of CXCR3-negative and CXCR3-positive naive CD8 T cells. Study-level points and caveats: The study found more hydrophobic TRB CDR3s in CXCR3-positive naive cells than in CXCR3-negative naive cells.

These receptors lack a known antigen. UMI-labeled 5' RACE TRB cDNA libraries were prepared from the cells. With the 5' RACE reads reprocessed, TCRdb shows one record per CDR3 protein and no DNA. Its table lists just under 65,000 distinct CDR3 sequences. The sequencing sample was made of naive CXCR3+ CD8+ T cells from blood. As for subset: CD45RO-CCR7+CD27+CD95- naive CD8+ T cells expressing CXCR3 (TNR3+). The receptor set was obtained from a human donor in good health. Some clones in this sample may be carry-over from other donors' samples.

The chain couples TRBV20-1 to TRBJ2-1; TCRdb outputs TRBD2, but without DNA this stays unchecked. This CDR3 has 12 residues. CDR1 is DFQATT and CDR2 is SNEGSKA in the germline V gene (reference sequence). The CDR3 is CSAPLSGNEQFF.

The rearrangement links TRBV29-1 to TRBJ2-1; the D gene TCRdb calls, TRBD2, cannot be checked with no DNA. From germline, CDR1 is SQVTM and CDR2 ANQGSEA. The CDR3 is 15 amino acids. CDR3 residues: CSAPSGTSPYNEQFF.

V usage is TRBV29-1 and J usage is TRBJ2-1; the D call of TRBD2 rests on TCRdb alone, since no DNA is present to check it. This CDR3 contains 13 residues. Germline V gives CDR1 SQVTM, CDR2 ANQGSEA. CDR3 amino acids: CSVRVASRNEQFF.

The chain joins TRBV7-9 to TRBJ2-7; the D call from TCRdb, TRBD1, cannot be confirmed without DNA. This CDR3 comprises 14 residues. CDR1 is SEHNR, CDR2 FQNEAQ, per germline (reference sequence). This CDR3 is CASSPRDRSYEQYF.

The genes are TRBV2 and TRBJ2-3; lacking DNA, the TRBD1 call made by TCRdb goes unchecked. The length of the CDR3 is 15 residues. The germline V gene has CDR1 SNHLY and CDR2 FYNNEI. CDR3 region: CASSFRWGRTDTQYF.

This chain connects TRBV7-9 to TRBJ2-5. Germline CDR1 is SEHNR and CDR2 is FQNEAQ (reference sequence). The CDR3 is made up of 16 amino acids. The CDR3 spells CASSHRSDKIQETQYF.

The gene calls are TRBV2 and TRBJ2-7; TCRdb returns TRBD2, unconfirmable since there is no DNA. Per the germline V gene, CDR1 is SNHLY and CDR2 is FYNNEI. The CDR3 consists of 11 residues. This chain's CDR3 is CASSRSGDSIF.

This chain uses TRBV11-2 with TRBJ1-1. The CDR3 is 14 amino acids. Germline assignment: CDR1 SGHAT and CDR2 FQNNGV. Here the CDR3 reads CASSLVEGALEAFF. Using reference TRBV11-2 and TRBJ1-1 for the parts outside the CDR3, the full variable domain is EAGVAQSPRYKIIEKRQSVAFWCNPISGHATLYWYQQILGQGPKLLIQFQNNGVVDDSQLPKDRFSAERLKGVDSTLKIQPAKLEDSAVYLCASSLVEGALEAFFGQGTRLTVV.

The rearrangement links TRBV5-1 to TRBJ2-2. Germline-derived CDR1 and CDR2 are SGHRS and YFSETQ. This CDR3 has 14 residues. CDR3 sequence reads: CASSLEQNTGELFF.